What follows are 5 T cell receptor beta chains derived from one specimen sequenced in a study of T cell responses to AZD1222 COVID-19 vaccine. Generated by immunoSEQ multiplex PCR, the TCRdb table keeps only in-frame clones and is missing some. In the table there are about 100,000 clones, around 87% of which are singletons. This material consisted of peripheral blood, taken on day 0 of MenACWY control vaccination. The source is an adult in good health.

The chain uses TRBV28 and TRBJ1-1; 9 bases are shared with TRBD1. This CDR3 region has 15 residues. V lost 6 bases, J lost 5 bases, and 10 bases stayed unmatched. CDR1 MDHEN and CDR2 SYDVKM come from the germline V gene. The CDR3 region is CASSPTGTGRTEAFF. As DNA, the CDR3 is TGTGCCAGCAGCCCCACAGGGACAGGGAGGACTGAAGCTTTCTTT.

This chain joins TRBV3-1 (or the pseudogene TRBV3-2) and TRBJ2-1; 13 nucleotides agree with TRBD2. Trimming took 5 bases from V and 8 from J; bases not matched to a gene: 6. The V gene's germline CDR1 is LGHDT and CDR2 YNNKEL (reference sequence). The CDR3 is 15 residues long. The CDR3 DNA reads TGTGCCAGCAGCATTGGGACTAGCGGGATCGATGAGCAGTTCTTC. Translated, it gives CASSIGTSGIDEQFF.

The chain employs TRBV12-3 or TRBV12-4 and TRBJ1-1; D may be TRBD1 (6 bases). This CDR3 is 13 amino acids long. V lost 6 bases and J lost 1, with 9 bases in between. The DNA of the CDR3 is TGTGCCAGCAGGTGGGGACAGAACACTGAAGCTTTCTTT. Its protein product is CASRWGQNTEAFF.

This sequence joins TRBV9 and TRBJ2-2; a possible D gene is TRBD2 (7 bases). This CDR3 contains 16 residues. V lost 0 bases and J 0 bases, leaving 9 bases between the germline ends. The germline V gene encodes CDR1 SGDLS and CDR2 YYNGEE. Here the CDR3 reads CASSVGGGANTGELFF. The CDR3 DNA reads TGTGCCAGCAGCGTAGGAGGGGGGGCGAACACCGGGGAGCTGTTTTTT.

The chain employs TRBV28 and TRBJ1-1; D is unresolved. Germline V lookup: CDR1 MDHEN, CDR2 SYDVKM. Deletions cut 3 bases from V and 4 bases from J, with 9 bases between. CDR3 length: 13 amino acids. The CDR3, as DNA: TGTGCCAGCAGTTTCCCCCTTGCCACTGAAGCTTTCTTT. It yields the protein CASSFPLATEAFF. Based on the CDR3 plus reference TRBV28 and TRBJ1-1, the full variable domain is DVKVTQSSRYLVKRTGEKVFLECVQDMDHENMFWYRQDPGLGLRLIYFSYDVKMKEKGDIPEGYSVSREKKERFSLILESASTNQTSMYLCASSFPLATEAFFGQGTRLTVV.